This TCR beta chain originates from a study of cytomegalovirus exposure and HLA in healthy donors. The germline CDR1 and CDR2 sequences are SGHRS and YFSETQ. CDR3 length: 14 residues. Trimming cost V 4 bases and J 6 bases; bases outside gene matches: 7. The donors gave bone marrow, and they were healthy. Both 60 Vbeta primers and 13 Jbeta primers went into the PCR. Method: immunoSEQ multiplex PCR; TCRdb's copy keeps in-frame clones and lacks some. The sample comprises about 160,000 clones, more than 75% of which are singletons, and roughly 9% rests with the top ten. Sequencing used PBMCs. The receptor comes from a man between 18 and 29 years old in good health and CMV-seropositive. The rearrangement uses TRBV5-1 and TRBJ2-7; TRBD2 aligns across 10 bases. This chain's CDR3 is CASSLSGLASEQYF. Written as DNA, the CDR3 is TGCGCCAGCAGCCTATCGGGACTAGCGAGCGAGCAGTACTTC. Based on the CDR3 plus reference TRBV5-1 and TRBJ2-7, the full variable domain is KAGVTQTPRYLIKTRGQQVTLSCSPISGHRSVSWYQQTPGQGLQFLFEYFSETQRNKGNFPGRFSGRQFSNSRSEMNVSTLELGDSALYLCASSLSGLASEQYFGPGTRLTVT.